These T cell receptor beta chains were read from a single sample in a study of blood T cell repertoires in COVID-19. Here immunoSEQ multiplex PCR was the method, and the copy in TCRdb shows in-frame clones only, minus some. The sample consists of some 98,000 clones, approximately 82% of them appearing once. Sequencing was done on a sample of peripheral blood. The receptor source for this set is a man between 65 and 80 years old with acute or convalescent COVID-19. Each CDR3 is given with its conserved first and last residue. D genes are given only for firm matches. Not every row has a clone size; where given, it reads once, few, many or a size class.

v_call: TRBV28; j_call: TRBJ2-4; d_call: NA; clone_size: NA; cdr3_length: 19; cdr3_nt: TGTGCCAGCAGGCTAAGGACAGGGAGGGGATCCGCGGGTCGGAACATTCAGTACTTC; cdr3_aa: CASRLRTGRGSAGRNIQYF
v_call: TRBV9; j_call: TRBJ2-7; d_call: TRBD2; clone_size: NA; cdr3_length: 16; cdr3_nt: TGTGCCAGCAGCGTAGGGGGCGGGAGTCTCTCCTACGAGCAGTACTTC; cdr3_aa: CASSVGGGSLSYEQYF
v_call: TRBV18; j_call: TRBJ1-1; d_call: NA; clone_size: NA; cdr3_length: 15; cdr3_nt: TGTGCCAGCTCGCCGAGGGGGAGCATGAGCACTGAAGCTTTCTTT; cdr3_aa: CASSPRGSMSTEAFF
v_call: TRBV18; j_call: TRBJ1-2; d_call: NA; clone_size: NA; cdr3_length: 16; cdr3_nt: TGTGCCAGCTCACCATTGGACAGCCTGAGGAGGTATGGCTACACCTTC; cdr3_aa: CASSPLDSLRRYGYTF
v_call: TRBV6-5; j_call: TRBJ2-7; d_call: NA; clone_size: NA; cdr3_length: 13; cdr3_nt: TGTGCCAGCGAGGGAGTTCCCACCTACGAGCAGTACTTC; cdr3_aa: CASEGVPTYEQYF
v_call: TRBV24-1; j_call: TRBJ2-3; d_call: NA; clone_size: NA; cdr3_length: 16; cdr3_nt: TGTGCCACCAGTGATTTGACCGCCGGGAGCTCGAATACGCAGTATTTT; cdr3_aa: CATSDLTAGSSNTQYF
v_call: TRBV7-9; j_call: TRBJ1-3; d_call: TRBD1; clone_size: once; cdr3_length: 13; cdr3_nt: TGTGCCAGCAGCTTAACAGGGGTAAACACCATATATTTT; cdr3_aa: CASSLTGVNTIYF
v_call: TRBV3-1/TRBV3-2; j_call: TRBJ2-2; d_call: TRBD2; clone_size: NA; cdr3_length: 18; cdr3_nt: TGTGCCAGCAGCCAATACCAAGGACTAGCGGGGAACACCGGGGAGCTGTTTTTT; cdr3_aa: CASSQYQGLAGNTGELFF
v_call: TRBV7-2; j_call: TRBJ2-4; d_call: NA; clone_size: NA; cdr3_length: 15; cdr3_nt: TGTGCCAGCAGCTTAAAGCCAGGGGGGATAAACATTCAGTACTTC; cdr3_aa: CASSLKPGGINIQYF
v_call: TRBV6-5; j_call: TRBJ1-4; d_call: NA; clone_size: NA; cdr3_length: 13; cdr3_nt: TGTGCCAGCAGTTACACCAGTAATGAAAAACTGTTTTTT; cdr3_aa: CASSYTSNEKLFF
v_call: TRBV6-6; j_call: TRBJ1-5; d_call: NA; clone_size: NA; cdr3_length: 14; cdr3_nt: TGTGCCAGCAATTCCGGGGAAGGCAATCAGCCCCAGCATTTT; cdr3_aa: CASNSGEGNQPQHF
v_call: TRBV6-1; j_call: TRBJ1-5; d_call: TRBD1; clone_size: NA; cdr3_length: 15; cdr3_nt: TGTGCCAGCAGTGAAGCCCGGGACAGGGTTGTACCCCAGCATTTT; cdr3_aa: CASSEARDRVVPQHF
v_call: TRBV5-1; j_call: TRBJ2-5; d_call: TRBD2; clone_size: NA; cdr3_length: 16; cdr3_nt: TGCGCCAGCAGGTCTAGCGGGAATGCCTACCAAGAGACCCAGTACTTC; cdr3_aa: CASRSSGNAYQETQYF
v_call: TRBV5-4; j_call: TRBJ1-2; d_call: NA; clone_size: NA; cdr3_length: 13; cdr3_nt: TGTGCCAGCAGCCGAGAGGGGGAATTTGGCTACACCTTC; cdr3_aa: CASSREGEFGYTF
v_call: TRBV7-9; j_call: TRBJ2-1; d_call: NA; clone_size: NA; cdr3_length: 19; cdr3_nt: TGTGCCAGCAGCTTAGGCGATCTCCTAGGCGGTCCTCACTACAATGAGCAGTTCTTC; cdr3_aa: CASSLGDLLGGPHYNEQFF
v_call: TRBV27; j_call: TRBJ1-2; d_call: NA; clone_size: NA; cdr3_length: 12; cdr3_nt: TGTGCCAGCAGTTCCCATCCCGGGGGCTACACCTTC; cdr3_aa: CASSSHPGGYTF
v_call: TRBV4-2; j_call: TRBJ1-2; d_call: TRBD1; clone_size: few; cdr3_length: 16; cdr3_nt: TGTGCCAGCAGCCAACCAGGCGGGACAGGGGAGAGTGGCTACACCTTC; cdr3_aa: CASSQPGGTGESGYTF
v_call: TRBV18; j_call: TRBJ1-4; d_call: TRBD1; clone_size: NA; cdr3_length: 13; cdr3_nt: TGTGCCAGCTCACCGACAGGGATCGAAAAACTGTTTTTT; cdr3_aa: CASSPTGIEKLFF
v_call: TRBV20-1; j_call: TRBJ1-5; d_call: NA; clone_size: NA; cdr3_length: 15; cdr3_nt: TGCAGTGCTAGTCCACTGGCCAGGGGCAATCAGCCCCAGCATTTT; cdr3_aa: CSASPLARGNQPQHF
v_call: TRBV6-6; j_call: TRBJ1-6; d_call: NA; clone_size: NA; cdr3_length: 14; cdr3_nt: TGTGCCAGCAGTTACGAGGGCCGGATTTCACCCCTCCACTTT; cdr3_aa: CASSYEGRISPLHF
v_call: TRBV6-4; j_call: TRBJ2-1; d_call: TRBD2; clone_size: few; cdr3_length: 15; cdr3_nt: TGTGCCAGCAGTGACCTAGCGGGAGGCGAGGGGGAGCAGTTCTTC; cdr3_aa: CASSDLAGGEGEQFF
v_call: TRBV5-1; j_call: TRBJ2-1; d_call: TRBD1; clone_size: NA; cdr3_length: 15; cdr3_nt: TGCGCCAGCAGCGGGGGACAGGGGCCGTACAATGAGCAGTTCTTC; cdr3_aa: CASSGGQGPYNEQFF
v_call: TRBV25-1; j_call: TRBJ2-7; d_call: TRBD2; clone_size: once; cdr3_length: 14; cdr3_nt: TGTGCCATTCATCGACTAGCGGGAGTGTACGAGCAGTACTTC; cdr3_aa: CAIHRLAGVYEQYF
v_call: TRBV5-1; j_call: TRBJ1-4; d_call: NA; clone_size: NA; cdr3_length: 14; cdr3_nt: TGCGCCAGCAGCAATCCGAGGGCCGGGGGAAAACTGTTTTTT; cdr3_aa: CASSNPRAGGKLFF
v_call: TRBV27; j_call: TRBJ2-1; d_call: NA; clone_size: NA; cdr3_length: 15; cdr3_nt: TGTGCCAGCAGTGGACTAATCAGCTCCTACAATGAGCAGTTCTTC; cdr3_aa: CASSGLISSYNEQFF
v_call: TRBV6-5; j_call: TRBJ1-1; d_call: NA; clone_size: NA; cdr3_length: 15; cdr3_nt: TGTGCCAGCAGACCTACCGAGAGGGTGAACACTGAAGCTTTCTTT; cdr3_aa: CASRPTERVNTEAFF
v_call: TRBV7-3; j_call: TRBJ1-1; d_call: NA; clone_size: NA; cdr3_length: 15; cdr3_nt: TGTGCCAGCAGCCAGGGGCGGACAGAGAACACTGAAGCTTTCTTT; cdr3_aa: CASSQGRTENTEAFF
v_call: TRBV6-5; j_call: TRBJ1-2; d_call: TRBD1; clone_size: NA; cdr3_length: 13; cdr3_nt: TGTGCCAGCAAGACAGGGGGGAACTATGGCTACACCTTC; cdr3_aa: CASKTGGNYGYTF
v_call: TRBV12-3/TRBV12-4; j_call: TRBJ2-3; d_call: NA; clone_size: once; cdr3_length: 13; cdr3_nt: TGTGCCAGCAATAAACGGGGCACAGATACGCAGTATTTT; cdr3_aa: CASNKRGTDTQYF
v_call: TRBV5-1; j_call: TRBJ2-4; d_call: NA; clone_size: NA; cdr3_length: 14; cdr3_nt: TGCGCCAGCAGCTTGGCGGGGAACAAAAACATTCAGTACTTC; cdr3_aa: CASSLAGNKNIQYF